This T cell receptor (beta chain) was identified during a study of blood T cell repertoires in COVID-19. About the research overall: There were acute and convalescent COVID-19 samples, and they came from the United States, Italy and Spain. T cells, B-cell-depleted T cells, or PBMCs provided the cDNA or gDNA that served as material.

CDR1 and CDR2 (germline): SGHNT, YENEEA. The CDR3 covers 19 residues. The V segment lost 0 bases and the J segment 4 bases; nucleotides outside the gene matches: 14. Authors' processing steps: By means of reference gene primer amplification, nucleated cell counts were estimated. Only in-frame clones appear in the TCRdb table, and some are missing; sequencing was by immunoSEQ multiplex PCR. V, J and clone size were drawn from that table, and D and trimming were deduced from the DNA. The data hold 250,000 to 350,000 clones, with roughly 90% observed a single time. The receptor's source is a woman in her forties who had recovered from COVID-19. J is TRBJ2-1 and V is TRBV11-3, with 8 bases that match TRBD2. What was sequenced was peripheral blood. CDR3 bases: TGTGCCAGCAGCTTAGAAGGCTCGGTCGGGGGGGAAAGGTACAATGAGCAGTTCTTC. Translating gives CASSLEGSVGGERYNEQFF.